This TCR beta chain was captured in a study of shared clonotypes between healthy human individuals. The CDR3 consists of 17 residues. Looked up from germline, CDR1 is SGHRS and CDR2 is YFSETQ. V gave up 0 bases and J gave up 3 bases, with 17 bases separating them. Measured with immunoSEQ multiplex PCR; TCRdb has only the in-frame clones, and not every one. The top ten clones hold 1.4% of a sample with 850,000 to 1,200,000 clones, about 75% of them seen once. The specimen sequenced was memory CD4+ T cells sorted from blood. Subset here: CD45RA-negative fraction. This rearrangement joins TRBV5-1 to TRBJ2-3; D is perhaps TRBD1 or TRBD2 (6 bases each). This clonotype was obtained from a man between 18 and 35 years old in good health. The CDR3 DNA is TGCGCCAGCAGCTTGGTGGTCGGGGGCAGGACGACAGATACGCAGTATTTT. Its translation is CASSLVVGGRTTDTQYF.